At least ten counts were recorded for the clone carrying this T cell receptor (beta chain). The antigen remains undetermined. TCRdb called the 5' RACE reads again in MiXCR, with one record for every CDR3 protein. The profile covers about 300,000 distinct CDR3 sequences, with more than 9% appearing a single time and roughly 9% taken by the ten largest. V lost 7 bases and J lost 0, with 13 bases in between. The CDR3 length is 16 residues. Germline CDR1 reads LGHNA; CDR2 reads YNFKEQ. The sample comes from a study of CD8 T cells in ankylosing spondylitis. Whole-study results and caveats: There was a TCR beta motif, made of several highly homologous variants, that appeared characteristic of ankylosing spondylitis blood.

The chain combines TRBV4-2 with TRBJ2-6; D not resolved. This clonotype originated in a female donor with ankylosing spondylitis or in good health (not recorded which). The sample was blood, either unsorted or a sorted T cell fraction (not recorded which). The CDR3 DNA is TGTGCCAGCACCCCCCTGACGAGCTCTGGGGCCAACGTCCTGACTTTC. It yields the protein CASTPLTSSGANVLTF.